The present T cell receptor beta chain was sequenced within a study of T cells and Merkel cell carcinoma outcomes. Overall study findings and caveats: In Merkel cell carcinoma, repertoire and T-cell density reportedly predicted outcomes.

CDR1 is MDHEN, CDR2 SYDVKM, per germline. This CDR3 is built from 11 residues. Some clones are missing from TCRdb's copy, which holds only in-frame ones; the method was immunoSEQ multiplex PCR. The sample includes about 15,000 clones, about four fifths of them seen just once. This clone was counted a few times. Its specificity is not known. The junction does not match germline at one end; this may be a read error. The receptor comes from a human donor with Merkel cell carcinoma. This sequence joins TRBV28 and TRBJ1-1, with a tentative D call TRBD1 (5 bases). The sequencing input was tumor tissue from Merkel cell carcinoma. The CDR3 protein is CASSLYGDGIF. The CDR3 DNA reads TGTGCCAGCAGTTTGTACGGGGACGGAATCTTT.